This is a list of T cell receptor beta chains from one sample in a study of cytomegalovirus exposure and HLA in healthy donors. Profiled with immunoSEQ multiplex PCR; TCRdb holds only in-frame clones, not every one. The sample shows roughly 250,000 clones, 75% to 85% of them seen only once. Sequenced: PBMCs. Source of these receptors: a girl aged 2-10 years in good health and CMV-seronegative. CDR3s include the opening cysteine and the closing phenylalanine or tryptophan.

v_call: TRBV2
cdr3_aa: CASSESRGGTIYF

v_call: TRBV5-1
cdr3_aa: CASSRWTSGRCCTDTQYF

v_call: TRBV27
cdr3_aa: CASSPVADTQYF

v_call: TRBV19
cdr3_aa: CASRITSGGSNEQFF

v_call: TRBV6-1
cdr3_aa: CASSDVIYGYTF

v_call: TRBV13
cdr3_aa: CASSSRLANLQETQYF

v_call: TRBV5-1
cdr3_aa: CASSTWGQEETQYF

v_call: TRBV7-9
cdr3_aa: CASSRDRGNEKLFF

v_call: TRBV5-1
cdr3_aa: CASSLVGGRGTDTQYF

v_call: TRBV4-1
cdr3_aa: CASSPPGTIYNEQFF

v_call: TRBV9
cdr3_aa: CASSFDRDTTRGYTF

v_call: TRBV6-5
cdr3_aa: CASSYSISPPRGYTF

v_call: TRBV19
cdr3_aa: CASSIDPHDRLRSSYNEQFF

v_call: TRBV7-8
cdr3_aa: CASSQDATEAFF

v_call: TRBV5-1
cdr3_aa: CASSLSGSNQPQHF

v_call: TRBV25-1
cdr3_aa: CASKGDGTSYGYTF

v_call: TRBV5-1
cdr3_aa: CASSLRIAGGYTGELFF

v_call: TRBV6-5
cdr3_aa: CASSYSGTQSRLFF

v_call: TRBV7-3
cdr3_aa: CASSPNGGASYEQYF

v_call: TRBV28
cdr3_aa: CASRTRTGSRDTQYF

v_call: TRBV15
cdr3_aa: CATSRGANSGNTIYF

v_call: TRBV11-2
cdr3_aa: CASSPSVNTEAFF

v_call: TRBV11-2
cdr3_aa: CASSLEGGSHYEQYF

v_call: TRBV9
cdr3_aa: CASSSPTSPDTQYF

v_call: TRBV15
cdr3_aa: CATRGLAGSYNEQFF

v_call: TRBV4-1
cdr3_aa: CASTSQAGIGNTEAFF

v_call: TRBV4-2
cdr3_aa: CASSQGQGRYGYTF

v_call: TRBV7-6
cdr3_aa: CASSLARDGSYEQYF

v_call: TRBV6-5
cdr3_aa: CASSYSRGLGEQYF

v_call: TRBV4-1
cdr3_aa: CASSQDPGTTYEQYF

v_call: TRBV30
cdr3_aa: CAWSPMPRQAGELFF

v_call: TRBV6-6
cdr3_aa: CAHLAGGDTGELFF

v_call: TRBV28
cdr3_aa: CASSPSQRGLEETQYF

v_call: TRBV5-5
cdr3_aa: CASRTVVTGYEQYF

v_call: TRBV5-6
cdr3_aa: CASSLRGSRGAKNIQYF

v_call: TRBV28
cdr3_aa: CASSFHRSVPEQYF

v_call: TRBV6-6
cdr3_aa: CASGSGGSTDTQYF

v_call: TRBV2
cdr3_aa: CASSESAGGPYEQYF

v_call: TRBV5-4
cdr3_aa: CASSPLGADGYTF

v_call: TRBV9
cdr3_aa: CASSERTSGTQYF

v_call: TRBV2
cdr3_aa: CASSLDRGRNTIYF

v_call: TRBV7-9
cdr3_aa: CASSLGQGKHEQFF

v_call: TRBV4-1
cdr3_aa: CASSPPDRGTGNTIYF

v_call: TRBV29-1
cdr3_aa: CSVEGGQGETQYF

v_call: TRBV28
cdr3_aa: CASSPLIQGTEAFF

v_call: TRBV30
cdr3_aa: CAWSRGGTKNSPLHF

v_call: TRBV7-9
cdr3_aa: CASSLGTGTRNQPQHF

v_call: TRBV4-2
cdr3_aa: CASSQDIGGGAILEQYF

v_call: TRBV6-1
cdr3_aa: CASSKTGKNTDTQYF